The 21 T cell receptor beta chains below all came from one sample that was sequenced in a study of CD8+ T cells in alopecia areata. RNA extraction was followed by reverse transcription into cDNA, which acted as the sequencing template. Produced via immunoSEQ multiplex PCR; TCRdb's table is partial and in-frame only. The sample gives over 120,000 clones, roughly 46% of which show up once; 0.95% to 1% is in the top ten. The sequencing used CD4+ T cells sorted from blood, collected at week 0. The receptors stem from a human donor with alopecia areata.

This clone was found a few times. The CDR3 DNA reads TGTGCCAGCAGCCCATCAGGAGCAAACGAGCAGTACTTC. Protein: CASSPSGANEQYF. The chain carries TRBV11-3 and TRBJ2-7; no reliable D call. V lost 5 bases and J 5 bases, leaving 13 bases between the germline ends. Germline-derived CDR1 and CDR2 are SGHNT and YENEEA. The CDR3 contains 13 residues.

The chain joins TRBV18 to TRBJ2-7; D is ambiguous. The V end lost 0 bases, the J end lost 5 bases, and 11 bases lay between the germline ends. The germline V gene encodes CDR1 KGHSH and CDR2 LQKENI. The CDR3 is 14 amino acids. In DNA, the CDR3 is TGTGCCAGCTCACCACCGAGGAGTCTAAACGAGCAGTACTTC. Translation: CASSPPRSLNEQYF.

This clone was detected only a few times. Additional DNA sequences in this sample encode the identical CDR3. The CDR3 nucleotides read TGTGCCAGCAGCTTGGTGGGGGGCTCTGGGGCCAACGTCCTGACTTTC. Amino acid sequence: CASSLVGGSGANVLTF. This chain joins TRBV5-4 and TRBJ2-6; TRBD2 might be the D (6 bases). Between the trimmed V and J ends, which lost 0 bases and 0 bases, there was a span of 7 bases. Germline CDR1 is SGHNT and CDR2 is YYREEE (reference sequence). This CDR3 spans 16 amino acids. Using reference TRBV5-4 and TRBJ2-6 for the parts outside the CDR3, the full variable domain is ETGVTQSPTHLIKTRGQQVTLRCSSQSGHNTVSWYQQALGQGPQFIFQYYREEENGRGNFPPRFSGLQFPNYSSELNVNALELDDSALYLCASSLVGGSGANVLTFGAGSRLTVL.

The V and J genes are TRBV7-3 and TRBJ2-1, with TRBD2 as a possible D gene (6 bases). The CDR3 length is 14 residues. CDR1 is SGHTA and CDR2 is FQGTGA in the germline V gene. V lost 5 bases to trimming and J lost 6 bases, with 14 bases between them. CDR3: CASSALGGVNEQFF. The CDR3 DNA reads as TGTGCCAGCAGCGCCCTTGGAGGGGTCAATGAGCAGTTCTTC.

The CDR3 sequence: CASSYPSGRGAGELFF. The CDR3 nucleotides read TGTGCCAGCAGTTACCCGAGCGGGAGGGGCGCCGGGGAGCTGTTTTTT. J is TRBJ2-2 and V is TRBV6-5, with TRBD2 identical over 10 bases. V was pared by 2 bases and J by 6 bases, with 6 bases of the junction left unmatched. The CDR3 length is 16 residues. Germline CDR1 is MNHEY and CDR2 is SVGAGI.

The chain is built from TRBV30 and TRBJ2-1; 9 bases are a match to TRBD2. CDR1 and CDR2 (germline): GTSNPN, SVGIG (reference sequence). The CDR3 is 15 residues long. With 4 bases clipped from V and 3 bases from J, the junction kept 7 bases outside the gene matches. CDR3 residues: CAWTAGGAGYNEQFF. The DNA of the CDR3 is TGTGCCTGGACCGCGGGGGGGGCCGGCTACAATGAGCAGTTCTTC.

The chain recombines TRBV15 with TRBJ1-2; no definite D call. The germline gives CDR1 LNHNV, CDR2 YYDKDF (reference sequence). The CDR3 sequence is 13 residues long. Trimming removed 0 bases from V and 5 bases from J, with 7 bases in between. CDR3 sequence (DNA): TGTGCCACCAGCAGAGAGTTAGCATATGGCTACACCTTC. It is translated as CATSRELAYGYTF.

Comment on this clone: The junction does not match germline at one end; this may be a read error. This chain joins TRBV7-7 and TRBJ2-3, with 16 bases fitting TRBD2. The CDR3 runs to 16 residues. Per the germline V gene, CDR1 is SSHAT and CDR2 is FNYEAQ (reference sequence). The CDR3 DNA follows: TGTGCTAGCAGTTGGGGACTAGCGGGAGGGCCGCATACGCAGTATTTT. Amino acids: CASSWGLAGGPHTQYF.

The chain has TRBV2 and TRBJ2-5, with D perhaps given as TRBD1 or TRBD2 (5 bases each). Germline assignment: CDR1 SNHLY and CDR2 FYNNEI. V was shortened by 9 bases and J by 5 bases, with 16 bases between the two germline ends. The CDR3 spans 13 residues. In DNA form, the CDR3 reads TGTGCCAGAATCCGGAGGTGGGGGGAGACCCAGTACTTC. This sequence encodes CARIRRWGETQYF.

The V and J genes are TRBV10-3 and TRBJ2-1; 8 positions match TRBD2. The CDR3 loop spans 12 amino acids. Trimming cost V 6 bases and J 8 bases; bases outside gene matches: 3. From germline, CDR1 is ENHRY and CDR2 SYGVKD. The CDR3 is CAISSTSDEQFF. The CDR3, as DNA: TGTGCCATCAGCTCGACTAGCGATGAGCAGTTCTTC.

This clone showed up just once. The chain combines TRBV7-2 with TRBJ2-7; TRBD2 agrees at 7 bases. After removal of 2 bases from V and 7 bases from J, the junction contained 5 bases not matched to a gene. Per germline, CDR1 SGHTA and CDR2 FQGNSA. CDR3 size: 13 residues. CDR3 sequence reads: CASSLRREWEQYF. Here the CDR3 DNA reads TGTGCCAGCAGCTTACGGCGGGAGTGGGAGCAGTACTTC.

The V and J genes are TRBV2 and TRBJ2-4; D gene uncertain. The CDR3 contains 13 residues. CDR1 and CDR2 (germline): SNHLY, FYNNEI. V was pared by 6 bases and J by 4 bases, with 10 bases between. CDR3 in amino acids: CASSTGEKNIQYF. The CDR3 DNA sequence: TGTGCCAGCAGCACCGGCGAGAAAAACATTCAGTACTTC. Variable domain in full (rest from reference TRBV2 and TRBJ2-4): EPEVTQTPSHQVTQMGQEVILRCVPISNHLYFYWYRQILGQKVEFLVSFYNNEISEKSEIFDDQFSVERPDGSNFTLKIRSTKLEDSAMYFCASSTGEKNIQYFGAGTRLSVL.

The rearrangement joins TRBV29-1 to TRBJ1-5; D remains unclear. V shed 6 bases and J shed 5 bases, with 14 bases lying between them. This CDR3 spans 13 amino acids. Germline V CDR1 and CDR2: SQVTM, ANQGSEA. The CDR3 region has the DNA TGCAGCGTCGGTCGGGGAAGGGATCAGCCCCAGCATTTT. Translation gives CSVGRGRDQPQHF.

This clone was observed a handful of times. This chain links TRBV20-1 with TRBJ2-7; D uncertain. CDR1 and CDR2 from the germline V gene are DFQATT and SNEGSKA (reference sequence). This CDR3 contains 11 residues. V lost 6 bases and J lost 1, with 7 bases in between. DNA for the CDR3: TGCAGTGCAATATCGTCCTACGAGCAGTACTTC. It codes for CSAISSYEQYF.

The chain employs TRBV7-9 and TRBJ2-3, with D perhaps TRBD2 (6 bases). Germline values: CDR1 SEHNR, CDR2 FQNEAQ (reference sequence). There are 15 residues in the CDR3. Trimming stripped 4 bases from V and 0 bases from J, with 11 bases between. This CDR3 is CASSYPSASTDTQYF. CDR3 in DNA: TGTGCCAGCAGCTACCCTAGCGCCAGCACAGATACGCAGTATTTT.

The gene calls are TRBV2 and TRBJ1-2; tentative D call: TRBD1 (6 bases). Trimming pared 4 bases from V and 8 bases from J, leaving 17 bases between. This CDR3 region has 14 residues. CDR1 SNHLY and CDR2 FYNNEI come from the germline V gene. CDR3 loop: CASSVTGHAEGYTF. CDR3 DNA: TGTGCCAGCAGTGTTACGGGACACGCGGAAGGCTACACCTTC.

This clone has only a few counts. The chain links TRBV19 to TRBJ1-2; D gene ambiguous. Between the trimmed V and J ends, which lost 3 bases and 8 bases, there was a span of 13 bases. CDR1 LNHDA and CDR2 SQIVND come from the germline V gene (reference sequence). The CDR3 is 13 residues long. The CDR3 coding sequence is TGTGCCAGTAGTATTAGTAGGGAACGCGGCTACACCTTC. Translation gives CASSISRERGYTF.

J is TRBJ2-7 and V is TRBV9, with D hard to call. This CDR3 is built from 15 residues. Deletions cut 0 bases from V and 0 bases from J, with 10 bases between. The germline CDR1 and CDR2 sequences are SGDLS and YYNGEE. CDR3 in DNA: TGTGCCAGCAGCGTAGGGGCTAGTTCCTCCTACGAGCAGTACTTC. Its translation is CASSVGASSSYEQYF.

This clone appeared a few times. This CDR3 is CASSQDWLPLTYEQYF. The CDR3 bases are TGCGCCAGCAGCCAAGATTGGCTGCCCCTTACCTACGAGCAGTACTTC. V and J are TRBV4-1 and TRBJ2-7; D gene ambiguous. This CDR3 comprises 16 residues. Germline V CDR1 and CDR2: MGHRA, YSYEKL. V gave up 0 bases and J gave up 2 bases, with 14 bases separating them.

The gene calls are TRBV29-1 and TRBJ2-7; TRBD1 matches at 7 bases. This CDR3 comprises 13 residues. V trimming: 4 bases; J trimming: 2 bases; junction bases outside the gene matches: 5. The germline V gene encodes CDR1 SQVTM and CDR2 ANQGSEA. The CDR3 DNA follows: TGCAGCGTTGCCCGGGACAGACCCTACGAGCAGTACTTC. It translates to CSVARDRPYEQYF.

This clone was picked up a small number of times. V is TRBV5-4 and J is TRBJ2-5; D is unresolved. The germline CDR1 and CDR2 sequences are SGHNT and YYREEE (reference sequence). This CDR3 contains 14 residues. V shed 4 bases and J shed 0 bases, with 10 bases lying between them. The CDR3 is CASSTEPYQETQYF. The CDR3, as DNA: TGTGCCAGCAGCACCGAACCGTACCAAGAGACCCAGTACTTC.